The 3 T cell receptor beta chains below come from one sample, sequenced in a study of T-cell memory formation after mild COVID-19. One entry per CDR3 protein results from TCRdb running MiXCR on the 5' RACE reads. The sample carries under 450,000 distinct CDR3 sequences, around 20% recorded once. The sequenced sample was PBMCs or a T cell subset sorted from them (not recorded which). All receptors derive from a man aged 18 to 30 who had mild COVID-19 (a few samples of this study predate the infection). Cell type and time point are not known.

The chain couples TRBV6-9 to TRBJ2-7; D tentatively reads TRBD1 or TRBD2 (6 bases each). The germline V gene has CDR1 MNHGY and CDR2 SVAAGI. Deletions cut 2 bases from V and 7 bases from J, with 24 bases between. CDR3 size: 17 residues. Here the CDR3 DNA reads TGTGCCAGCAGTTATACGAGAGGGGGGCTCTCTCCTCGAGAGCAGTACTTC. The encoded protein is CASSYTRGGLSPREQYF.

This clonotype was seen a few times. The chain combines TRBV6-2 or TRBV6-3 with TRBJ2-1; D tentatively reads TRBD1 or TRBD2 (5 bases each). Germline V lookup: CDR1 MNHEY, CDR2 SVGEGT. The germline V and J ends were trimmed by 5 bases and 0 bases, with 11 bases remaining between them. The CDR3 is 15 amino acids. The CDR3 sequence: CASSTRGSSYNEQFF. The DNA of the CDR3 is TGTGCCAGCAGTACGAGGGGCAGCTCCTACAATGAGCAGTTCTTC.

This clonotype was found a few times. The chain links TRBV27 to TRBJ2-2, with 8 positions matching TRBD2. CDR1 and CDR2 from the germline V gene are MNHEY and SMNVEV (reference sequence). With 3 bases clipped from V and 9 bases from J, the junction kept 6 bases outside the gene matches. The CDR3 is 14 residues long. The CDR3 nucleotides read TGTGCCAGCAGTTTGAGCGGGGGCGGCAGGGAGCTGTTTTTT. It yields the protein CASSLSGGGRELFF.